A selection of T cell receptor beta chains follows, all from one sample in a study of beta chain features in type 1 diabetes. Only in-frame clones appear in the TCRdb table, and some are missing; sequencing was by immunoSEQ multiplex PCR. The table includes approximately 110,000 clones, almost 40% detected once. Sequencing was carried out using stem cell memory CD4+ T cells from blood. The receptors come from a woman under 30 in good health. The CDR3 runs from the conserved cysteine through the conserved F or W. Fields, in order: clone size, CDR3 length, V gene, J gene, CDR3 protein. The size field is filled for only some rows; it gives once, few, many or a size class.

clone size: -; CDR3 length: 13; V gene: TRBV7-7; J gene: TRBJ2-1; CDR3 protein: CASSRGTGSEQFF
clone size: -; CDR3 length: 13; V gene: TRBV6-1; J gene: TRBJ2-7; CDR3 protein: CASSWREDYEQYF
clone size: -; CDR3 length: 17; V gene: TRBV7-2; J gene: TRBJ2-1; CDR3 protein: CASSPGASGRAENEQFF
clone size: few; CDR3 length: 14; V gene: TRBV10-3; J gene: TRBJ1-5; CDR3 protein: CAISDRQDYQPQHF
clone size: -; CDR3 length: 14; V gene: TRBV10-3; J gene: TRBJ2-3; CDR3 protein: CAISDDRGTDTQYF
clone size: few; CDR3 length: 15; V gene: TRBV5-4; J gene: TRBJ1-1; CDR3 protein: CASSLVDGKGTEAFF
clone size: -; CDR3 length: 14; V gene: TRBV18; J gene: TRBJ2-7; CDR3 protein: CASSPSVASYEQYF
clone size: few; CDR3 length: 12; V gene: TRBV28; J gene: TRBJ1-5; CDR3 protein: CASSSIPQPQHF
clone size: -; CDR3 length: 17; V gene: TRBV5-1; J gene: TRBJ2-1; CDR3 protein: CASSLETSGRVYNEQFF
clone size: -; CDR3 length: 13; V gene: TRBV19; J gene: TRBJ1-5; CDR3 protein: CASSGANNQPQHF
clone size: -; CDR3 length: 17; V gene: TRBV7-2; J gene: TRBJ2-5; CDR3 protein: CASSRPGLAGVLETQYF
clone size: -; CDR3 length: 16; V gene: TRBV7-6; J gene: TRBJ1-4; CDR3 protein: CASSPRRPVTGEKLFF
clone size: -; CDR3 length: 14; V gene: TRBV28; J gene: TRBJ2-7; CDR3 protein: CASSLGPVSYEQYF
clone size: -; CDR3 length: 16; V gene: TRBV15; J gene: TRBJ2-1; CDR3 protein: CATSRVPSGRYGEQFF
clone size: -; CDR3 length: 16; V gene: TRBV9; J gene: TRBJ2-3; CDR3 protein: CASRPGLGPLADTQYF
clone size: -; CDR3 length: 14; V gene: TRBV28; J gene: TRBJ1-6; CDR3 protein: CASSLSLKRSPLHF
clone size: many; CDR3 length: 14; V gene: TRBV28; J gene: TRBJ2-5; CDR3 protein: CASSQLAGGAAQYF
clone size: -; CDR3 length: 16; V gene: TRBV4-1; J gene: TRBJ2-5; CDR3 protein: CASSQGRRSLQETQYF
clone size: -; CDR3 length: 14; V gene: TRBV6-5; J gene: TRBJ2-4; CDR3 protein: CASRSRTAKNIQYF
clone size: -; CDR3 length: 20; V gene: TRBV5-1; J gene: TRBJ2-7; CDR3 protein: CASSLFAGGTSGKSSYEQYF
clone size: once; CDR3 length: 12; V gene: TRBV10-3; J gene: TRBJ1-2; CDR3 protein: CAISPSGHGYTF
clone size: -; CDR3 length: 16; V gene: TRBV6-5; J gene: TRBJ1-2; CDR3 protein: CASSYSPGGVDYGYTF
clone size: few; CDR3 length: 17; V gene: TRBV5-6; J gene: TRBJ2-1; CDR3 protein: CASSVGLAGDNYNEQFF
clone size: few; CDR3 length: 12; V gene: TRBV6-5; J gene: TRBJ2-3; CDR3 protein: CASSPAGDTQYF
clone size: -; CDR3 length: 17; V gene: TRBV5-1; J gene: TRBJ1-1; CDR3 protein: CASSLAGRGPVNTEAFF
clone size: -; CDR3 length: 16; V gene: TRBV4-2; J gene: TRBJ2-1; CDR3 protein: CASSQEGDKGFREQFF
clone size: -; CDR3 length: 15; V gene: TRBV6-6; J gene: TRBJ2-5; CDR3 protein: CASSYPPPEKETQYF
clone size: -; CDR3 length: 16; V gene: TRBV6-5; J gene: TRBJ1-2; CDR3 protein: CASSYSSPQGAQGYTF
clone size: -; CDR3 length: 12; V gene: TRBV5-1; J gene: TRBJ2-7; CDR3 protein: CASSLGGGEQYF
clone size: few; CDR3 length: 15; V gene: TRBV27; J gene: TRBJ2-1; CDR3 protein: CASSPDRGSYNEQFF
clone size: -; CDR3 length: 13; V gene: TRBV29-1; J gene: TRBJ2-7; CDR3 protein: CSVTRGSSYEQYF
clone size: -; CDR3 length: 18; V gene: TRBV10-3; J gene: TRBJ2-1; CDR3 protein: CAISESPRGGMGGNEQFF
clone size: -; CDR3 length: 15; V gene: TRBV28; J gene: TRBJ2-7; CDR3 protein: CASSRLLGQSYEQYF
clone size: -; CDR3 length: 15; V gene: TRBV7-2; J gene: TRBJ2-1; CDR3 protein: CASSTDRSSYNEQFF
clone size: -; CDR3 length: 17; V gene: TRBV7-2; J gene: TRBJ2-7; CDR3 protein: CASSLRGKGQSSYEQYF
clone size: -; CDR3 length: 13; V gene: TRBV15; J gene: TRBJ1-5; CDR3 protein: CATGRHSTGPQHF
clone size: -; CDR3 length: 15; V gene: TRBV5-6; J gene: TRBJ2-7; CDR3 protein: CASSPDGGRAYEQYF
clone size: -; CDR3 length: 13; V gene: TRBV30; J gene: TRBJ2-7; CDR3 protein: CAWSPGRTYEQYF
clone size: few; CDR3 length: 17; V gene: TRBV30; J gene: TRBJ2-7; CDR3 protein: CAWSVLRSSGVPSKQYF
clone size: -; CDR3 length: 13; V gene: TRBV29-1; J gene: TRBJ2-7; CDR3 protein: CSVAGLAAYEQYF
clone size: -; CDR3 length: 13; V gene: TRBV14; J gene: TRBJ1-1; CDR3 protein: CASRGWSPSEAFF
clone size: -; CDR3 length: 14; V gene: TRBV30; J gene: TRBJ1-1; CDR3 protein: CAWSVRGMNTEAFF
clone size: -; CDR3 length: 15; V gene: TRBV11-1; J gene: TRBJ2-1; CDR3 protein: CASSQGQGAWDEQFF
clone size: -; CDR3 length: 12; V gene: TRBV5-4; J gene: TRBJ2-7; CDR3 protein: CASSWDSYEQYF
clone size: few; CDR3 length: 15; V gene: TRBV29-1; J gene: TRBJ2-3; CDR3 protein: CSVFPGQGVRDTQYF
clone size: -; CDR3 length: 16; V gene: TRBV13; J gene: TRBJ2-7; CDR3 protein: CASSSRDRGSVYEQYF
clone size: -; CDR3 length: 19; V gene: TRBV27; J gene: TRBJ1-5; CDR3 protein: CASMFTGRDGFYSNQPQHF
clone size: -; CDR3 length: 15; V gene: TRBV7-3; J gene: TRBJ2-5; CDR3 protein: CASSPKAGAGETQYF
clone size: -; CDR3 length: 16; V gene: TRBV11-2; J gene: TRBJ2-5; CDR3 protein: CASSHKGGALGETQYF